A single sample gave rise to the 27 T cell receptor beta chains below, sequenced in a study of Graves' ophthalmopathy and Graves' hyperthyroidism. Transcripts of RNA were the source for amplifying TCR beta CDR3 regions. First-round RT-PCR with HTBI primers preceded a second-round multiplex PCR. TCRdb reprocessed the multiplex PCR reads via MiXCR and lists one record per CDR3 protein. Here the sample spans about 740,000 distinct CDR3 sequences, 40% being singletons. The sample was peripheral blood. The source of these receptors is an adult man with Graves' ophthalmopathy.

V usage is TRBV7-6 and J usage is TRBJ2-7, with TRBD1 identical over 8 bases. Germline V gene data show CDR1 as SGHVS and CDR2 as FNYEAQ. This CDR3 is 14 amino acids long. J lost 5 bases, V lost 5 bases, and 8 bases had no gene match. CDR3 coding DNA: TGTGCCAGCAGCCCCAGGACAGGGCTTGACGAGCAGTACTTC. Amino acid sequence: CASSPRTGLDEQYF. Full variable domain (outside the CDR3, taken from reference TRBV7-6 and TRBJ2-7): GAGVSQSPRYKVTKRGQDVALRCDPISGHVSLYWYRQALGQGPEFLTYFNYEAQQDKSGLPNDRFSAERPEGSISTLTIQRTEQRDSAMYRCASSPRTGLDEQYFGPGTRLTVT.

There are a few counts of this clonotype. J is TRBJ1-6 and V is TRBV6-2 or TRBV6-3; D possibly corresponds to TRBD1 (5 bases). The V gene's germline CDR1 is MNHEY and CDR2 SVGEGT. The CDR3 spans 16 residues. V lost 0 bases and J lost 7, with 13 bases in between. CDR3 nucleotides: TGTGCCAGCAGTTACTCGAATCGGCAGGGAAATTCACCCCTCCACTTT. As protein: CASSYSNRQGNSPLHF.

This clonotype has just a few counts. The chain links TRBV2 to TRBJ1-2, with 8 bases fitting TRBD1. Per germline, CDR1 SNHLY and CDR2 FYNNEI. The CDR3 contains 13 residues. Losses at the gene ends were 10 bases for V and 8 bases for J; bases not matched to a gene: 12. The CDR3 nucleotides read TGTGCCACTCCTCTGCAGGGGGCAGGAGGCTACACCTTC. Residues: CATPLQGAGGYTF.

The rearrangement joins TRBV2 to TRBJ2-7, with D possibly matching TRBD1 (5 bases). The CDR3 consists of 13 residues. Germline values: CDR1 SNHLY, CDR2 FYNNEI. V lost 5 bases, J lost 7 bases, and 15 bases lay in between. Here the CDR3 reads CASSSDAGSEQYF. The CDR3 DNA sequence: TGTGCCAGCAGTTCAGACGCAGGGTCTGAGCAGTACTTC.

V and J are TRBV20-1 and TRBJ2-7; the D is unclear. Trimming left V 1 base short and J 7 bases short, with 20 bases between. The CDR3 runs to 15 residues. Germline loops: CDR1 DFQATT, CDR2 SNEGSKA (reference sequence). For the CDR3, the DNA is TGCAGTGCTAGAGCTCCCGTCGACGCCAAAGGGGAGCAGTACTTC. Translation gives CSARAPVDAKGEQYF.

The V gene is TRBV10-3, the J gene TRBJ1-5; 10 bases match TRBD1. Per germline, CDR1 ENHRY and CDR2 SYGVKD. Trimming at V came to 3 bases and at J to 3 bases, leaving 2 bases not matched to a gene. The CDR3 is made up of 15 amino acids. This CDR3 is CAISEGQGDNQPQHF. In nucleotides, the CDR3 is TGTGCCATCAGTGAAGGACAGGGGGACAATCAGCCCCAGCATTTT.

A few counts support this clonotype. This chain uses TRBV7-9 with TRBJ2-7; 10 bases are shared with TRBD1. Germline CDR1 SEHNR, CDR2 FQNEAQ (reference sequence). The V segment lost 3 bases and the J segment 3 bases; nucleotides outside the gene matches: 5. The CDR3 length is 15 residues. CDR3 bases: TGTGCCAGCAGCTTTGACCGGGACAGGGGCTACGAGCAGTACTTC. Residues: CASSFDRDRGYEQYF. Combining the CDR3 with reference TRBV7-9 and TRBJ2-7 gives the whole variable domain DTGVSQNPRHKITKRGQNVTFRCDPISEHNRLYWYRQTLGQGPEFLTYFQNEAQLEKSRLLSDRFSAERPKGSFSTLEIQRTEQGDSAMYLCASSFDRDRGYEQYFGPGTRLTVT.

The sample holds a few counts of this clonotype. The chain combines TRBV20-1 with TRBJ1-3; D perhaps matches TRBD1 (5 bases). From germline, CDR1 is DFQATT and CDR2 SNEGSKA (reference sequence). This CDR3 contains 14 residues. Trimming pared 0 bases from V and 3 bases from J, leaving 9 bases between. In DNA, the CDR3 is TGCAGTGCTAGAGACAGGGCCCGTGGAAACACCATATATTTT. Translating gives CSARDRARGNTIYF.

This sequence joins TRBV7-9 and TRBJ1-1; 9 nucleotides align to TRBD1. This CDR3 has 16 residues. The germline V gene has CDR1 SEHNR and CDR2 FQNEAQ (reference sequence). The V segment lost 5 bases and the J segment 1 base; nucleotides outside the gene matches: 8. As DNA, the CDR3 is TGTGCCAGCAGCCCCACAGGGGGCGGGGGGAACACTGAAGCTTTCTTT. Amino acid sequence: CASSPTGGGGNTEAFF.

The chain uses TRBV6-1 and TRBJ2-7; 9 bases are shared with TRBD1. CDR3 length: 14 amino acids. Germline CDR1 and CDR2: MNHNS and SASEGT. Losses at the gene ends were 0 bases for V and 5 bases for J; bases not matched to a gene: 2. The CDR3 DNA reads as TGTGCCAGCAGTGAAGCCGGGACAGGGAACGAGCAGTACGTC. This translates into CASSEAGTGNEQYV.

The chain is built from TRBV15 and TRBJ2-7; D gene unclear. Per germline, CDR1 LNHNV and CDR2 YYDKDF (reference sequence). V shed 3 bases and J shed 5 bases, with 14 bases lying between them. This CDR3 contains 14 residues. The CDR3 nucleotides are TGTGCCACCAGCAGCTTTCGTGGGTACGACGAGCAGTACTTC. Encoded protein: CATSSFRGYDEQYF.

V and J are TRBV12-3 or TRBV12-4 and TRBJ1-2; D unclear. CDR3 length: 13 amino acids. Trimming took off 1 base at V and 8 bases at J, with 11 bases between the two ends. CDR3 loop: CASSLGMGAGYTF. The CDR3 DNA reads TGTGCCAGCAGTTTAGGGATGGGTGCCGGCTACACCTTC.

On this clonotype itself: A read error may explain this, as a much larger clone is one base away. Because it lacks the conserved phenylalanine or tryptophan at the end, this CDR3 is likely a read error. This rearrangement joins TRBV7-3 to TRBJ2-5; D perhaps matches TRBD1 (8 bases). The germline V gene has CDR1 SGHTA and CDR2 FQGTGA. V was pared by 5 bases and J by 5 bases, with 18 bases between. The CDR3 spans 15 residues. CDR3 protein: CASSLQGGVGETQYV. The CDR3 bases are TGTGCCAGCAGCCTACAGGGGGGGGTCGGCGAGACCCAGTACGTC.

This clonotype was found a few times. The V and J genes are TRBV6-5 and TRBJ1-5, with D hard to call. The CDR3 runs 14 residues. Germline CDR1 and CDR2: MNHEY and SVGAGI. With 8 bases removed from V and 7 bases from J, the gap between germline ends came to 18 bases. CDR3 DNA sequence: TGTGCCAGCGCCGAAACAAGGGTACGGCAGCCCCAGCATTTT. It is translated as CASAETRVRQPQHF.

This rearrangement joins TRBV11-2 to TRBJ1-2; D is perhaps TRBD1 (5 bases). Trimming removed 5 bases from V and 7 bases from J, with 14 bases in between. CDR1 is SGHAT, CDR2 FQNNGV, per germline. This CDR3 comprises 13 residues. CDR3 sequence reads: CASSAVRVGGYTF. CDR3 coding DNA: TGTGCCAGCAGCGCGGTCAGGGTTGGTGGCTACACCTTC. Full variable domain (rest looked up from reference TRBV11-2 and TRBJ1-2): EAGVAQSPRYKIIEKRQSVAFWCNPISGHATLYWYQQILGQGPKLLIQFQNNGVVDDSQLPKDRFSAERLKGVDSTLKIQPAKLEDSAVYLCASSAVRVGGYTFGSGTRLTVV.

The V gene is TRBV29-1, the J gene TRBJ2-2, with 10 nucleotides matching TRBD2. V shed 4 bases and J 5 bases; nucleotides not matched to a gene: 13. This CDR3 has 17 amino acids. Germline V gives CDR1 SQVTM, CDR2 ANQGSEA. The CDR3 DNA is TGCAGCGTTGTTTCAAGCGGGGGGGAGATTGGTACCGGGGAGCTGTTTTTT. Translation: CSVVSSGGEIGTGELFF.

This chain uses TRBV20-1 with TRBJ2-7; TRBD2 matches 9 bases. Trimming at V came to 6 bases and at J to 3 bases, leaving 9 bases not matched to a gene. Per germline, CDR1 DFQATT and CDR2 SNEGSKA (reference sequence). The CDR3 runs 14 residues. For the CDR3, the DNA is TGCAGTGCCCGTAGCGGGAGCTTCTACTACGAGCAGTACTTC. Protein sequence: CSARSGSFYYEQYF.

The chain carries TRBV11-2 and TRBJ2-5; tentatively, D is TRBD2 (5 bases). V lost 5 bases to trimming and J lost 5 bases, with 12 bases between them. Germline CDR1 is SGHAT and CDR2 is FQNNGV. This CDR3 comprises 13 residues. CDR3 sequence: CASSPAPGETQYF. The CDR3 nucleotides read TGTGCCAGCAGCCCCGCCCCGGGGGAGACCCAGTACTTC.

CDR3 in amino acids: CATSDSGSNQPQHF. DNA for the CDR3: TGTGCCACCAGTGATAGTGGGAGCAATCAGCCCCAGCATTTT. The chain carries TRBV24-1 and TRBJ1-5; D is ambiguous. The germline CDR1 and CDR2 sequences are KGHDR and SFDVKD. V was pared by 3 bases and J by 1 base, with 6 bases between. The CDR3 length is 14 residues.

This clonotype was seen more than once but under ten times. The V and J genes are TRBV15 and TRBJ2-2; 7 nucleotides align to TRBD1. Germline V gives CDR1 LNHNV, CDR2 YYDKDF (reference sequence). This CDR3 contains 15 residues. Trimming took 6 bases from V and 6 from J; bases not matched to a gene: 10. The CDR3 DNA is TGTGCCACCAGTCTACAGGGGATTCTCCCCGGGGAGCTGTTTTTT. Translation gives CATSLQGILPGELFF.

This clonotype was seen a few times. In DNA form, the CDR3 reads TGTGCCAGCAGAAAGGCGGGAGGGTACCAAGAGACCCAGTACTTC. It specifies CASRKAGGYQETQYF. The chain joins TRBV10-3 to TRBJ2-5, with TRBD2 matching over 9 bases. The CDR3 covers 15 residues. The trim removed 10 bases at V and 0 bases at J, leaving 9 bases unmatched. Germline V gives CDR1 ENHRY, CDR2 SYGVKD.

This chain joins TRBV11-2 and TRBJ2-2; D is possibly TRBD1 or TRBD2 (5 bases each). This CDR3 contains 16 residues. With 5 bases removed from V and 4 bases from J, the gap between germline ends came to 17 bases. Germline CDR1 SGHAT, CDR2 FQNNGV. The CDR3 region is CASSQNTGTSTGELFF. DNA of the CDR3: TGTGCCAGCAGCCAAAATACCGGGACGTCCACCGGGGAGCTGTTTTTT.

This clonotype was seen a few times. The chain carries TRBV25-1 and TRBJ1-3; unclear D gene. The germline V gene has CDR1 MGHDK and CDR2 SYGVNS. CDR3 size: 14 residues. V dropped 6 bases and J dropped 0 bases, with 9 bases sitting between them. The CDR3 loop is CASSQRLSGNTIYF. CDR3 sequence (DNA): TGTGCCAGCAGCCAGAGACTCTCTGGAAACACCATATATTTT. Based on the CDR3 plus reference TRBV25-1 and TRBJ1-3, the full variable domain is EADIYQTPRYLVIGTGKKITLECSQTMGHDKMYWYQQDPGMELHLIHYSYGVNSTEKGDLSSESTVSRIRTEHFPLTLESARPSHTSQYLCASSQRLSGNTIYFGEGSWLTVV.

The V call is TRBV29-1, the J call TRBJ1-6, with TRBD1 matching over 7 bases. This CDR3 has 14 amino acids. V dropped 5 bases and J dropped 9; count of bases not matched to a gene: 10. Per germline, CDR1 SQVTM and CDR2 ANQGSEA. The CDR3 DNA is TGCAGCGTTACCGACGGGACAGCAAGTTCACCCCTCCACTTT. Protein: CSVTDGTASSPLHF.

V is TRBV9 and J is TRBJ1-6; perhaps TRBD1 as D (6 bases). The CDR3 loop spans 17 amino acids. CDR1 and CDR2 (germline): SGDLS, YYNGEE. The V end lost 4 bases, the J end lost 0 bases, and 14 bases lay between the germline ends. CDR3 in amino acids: CASSLEGGVSYNSPLHF. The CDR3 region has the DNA TGTGCCAGCAGCTTAGAAGGGGGGGTCTCCTATAATTCACCCCTCCACTTT.

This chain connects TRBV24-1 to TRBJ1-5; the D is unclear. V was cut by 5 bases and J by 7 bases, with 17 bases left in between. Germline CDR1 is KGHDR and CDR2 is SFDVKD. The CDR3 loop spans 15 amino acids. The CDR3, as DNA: TGTGCCACCAGTGTCAGGAACACCGGGGAGCAGCCCCAGCATTTT. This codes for CATSVRNTGEQPQHF.

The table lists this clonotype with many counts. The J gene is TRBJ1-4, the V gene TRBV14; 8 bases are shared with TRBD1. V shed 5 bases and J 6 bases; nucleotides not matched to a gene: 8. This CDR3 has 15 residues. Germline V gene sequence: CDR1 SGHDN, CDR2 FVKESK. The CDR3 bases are TGTGCCAGCAGCGCTTACAGGGGGGGATATGAAAAACTGTTTTTT. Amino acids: CASSAYRGGYEKLFF.